This TCR beta chain was sequenced for a study of cytomegalovirus exposure and HLA in healthy donors. On the study more broadly: A later analysis reported the same platform for the roughly 120 validation repertoires and the approximately 640 first-cohort repertoires. Study-wide findings and caveats: Reportedly, cytomegalovirus status was diagnosed with high sensitivity and specificity. The tendency of first-cohort TCR clusters to co-occur in the 90 to 150 validation repertoires emerged from a later analysis. The study labeled 150 to 200 TCR beta chains cytomegalovirus-associated.

Germline CDR1 reads SEHNR; CDR2 reads FQNEAQ (reference sequence). This CDR3 is 13 amino acids long. Trimming left V 1 base short and J 3 bases short, with 4 bases between. The method was immunoSEQ multiplex PCR; TCRdb's version includes in-frame clones alone and lacks a portion of them. The data hold over 100,000 clones, with approximately 88% observed a single time. This clone was observed a few times. The antigen is undetermined. Material for sequencing was PBMCs. The rearrangement uses TRBV7-9 and TRBJ2-1; no reliable D call. The source of this sequence is a woman aged 18-29 years in good health and CMV-seropositive. CDR3 nucleotides: TGTGCCAGCAGCTTAGACTACTACAATGAGCAGTTCTTC. It yields the protein CASSLDYYNEQFF.